Below, 21 T cell receptor beta chains from the same sample are listed, as sequenced in a study of T cell clones after liver transplantation. Measured with immunoSEQ multiplex PCR; TCRdb has only the in-frame clones, and not every one. The data hold around 97,000 clones, with about 80% observed a single time. Sequenced here: CD4+ T cells from blood, sampled 45 to 50 months after liver transplant. The receptor source for this set is a human patient who received a liver transplant. A share of the T cells may be of graft donor origin.

V usage is TRBV14 and J usage is TRBJ2-3; D gene unclear. This CDR3 is 15 amino acids long. The V and J ends lost 4 bases and 1 base respectively, with 12 bases between them. Germline CDR1 is SGHDN and CDR2 is FVKESK. The DNA for the CDR3 is TGTGCCAGCAGCCCCGACGGGCTTGGCACAGATACGCAGTATTTT. Its protein is CASSPDGLGTDTQYF.

V usage is TRBV28 and J usage is TRBJ1-5; possibly TRBD1 for D (5 bases). The germline V and J ends were trimmed by 6 bases and 0 bases, with 12 bases remaining between them. The germline V gene has CDR1 MDHEN and CDR2 SYDVKM. This CDR3 contains 15 residues. CDR3 in DNA: TGTGCCAGCAGCCCGGGACCGTATAGCAATCAGCCCCAGCATTTT. Residues: CASSPGPYSNQPQHF.

J is TRBJ1-2 and V is TRBV10-3, with D maybe TRBD1 (6 bases). V was pared by 6 bases and J by 2 bases, with 10 bases between. The CDR3 is 13 amino acids. CDR1 and CDR2 from the germline V gene are ENHRY and SYGVKD. CDR3 nucleotides: TGTGCCATCAGGCACGGACAGAACTATGGCTACACCTTC. It encodes CAIRHGQNYGYTF.

The chain has TRBV2 and TRBJ1-1; D gene uncertain. Germline-derived CDR1 and CDR2 are SNHLY and FYNNEI. The CDR3 is 12 amino acids. Trimming took off 1 base at V and 7 bases at J, with 7 bases between the two ends. In nucleotides, the CDR3 is TGTGCCAGCAGTGAAGTTGGGGTTGAAGCTTTCTTT. Translated, it gives CASSEVGVEAFF.

This sequence joins TRBV6-1 and TRBJ1-6; unclear D gene. With 8 bases removed from V and 6 bases from J, the gap between germline ends came to 5 bases. The CDR3 extends over 11 amino acids. Germline V gene lookup returns CDR1 MNHNS and CDR2 SASEGT. This chain's CDR3 is CASGVNSPLHF. CDR3 in DNA: TGTGCCAGCGGAGTTAATTCACCCCTCCACTTT.

This chain joins TRBV9 and TRBJ2-3; the match to TRBD1 covers 8 bases. The CDR3 consists of 15 residues. The V gene end was trimmed by 4 bases and the J gene end by 3 bases; junction bases not matched to a gene: 7. In germline, CDR1 is SGDLS, CDR2 YYNGEE. CDR3: CASSFGQGGTDTQYF. The DNA for the CDR3 is TGTGCCAGCAGCTTTGGACAGGGAGGAACAGATACGCAGTATTTT.

The chain links TRBV7-8 to TRBJ2-7, with TRBD1 as a possible D gene (6 bases). Germline V gene sequence: CDR1 SGHVS, CDR2 FQNEAQ. This CDR3 contains 14 residues. Trimming removed 0 bases at V and 7 bases at J, with 13 bases between. CDR3 sequence: CASSLAIQGKEQYF. CDR3 bases: TGTGCCAGCAGCTTAGCCATCCAGGGGAAAGAGCAGTACTTC.

CDR3 sequence: CASSPRDRLGDTQYF. The CDR3 DNA sequence: TGTGCCAGCAGTCCCCGCGACAGGCTGGGGGATACGCAGTATTTT. The V call is TRBV6-1, the J call TRBJ2-3, with TRBD1 as a possible D gene (6 bases). This CDR3 is 15 amino acids long. Trimming removed 5 bases at V and 6 bases at J, with 18 bases between. The V gene's germline CDR1 is MNHNS and CDR2 SASEGT.

V usage is TRBV5-4 and J usage is TRBJ1-2, with 9 bases lining up with TRBD1. The germline CDR1 and CDR2 sequences are SGHNT and YYREEE (reference sequence). V trimming: 0 bases; J trimming: 7 bases; junction bases outside the gene matches: 1. The CDR3 spans 13 residues. The CDR3 bases are TGTGCCAGCAGCTTGGGGGACAGGGCTGGCTACACCTTC. Its protein is CASSLGDRAGYTF.

This chain connects TRBV5-4 to TRBJ2-3; TRBD2 matches at 10 bases. V lost 1 base to trimming and J lost 5 bases; unmatched junction nucleotides: 7. The CDR3 loop spans 16 amino acids. From germline, CDR1 is SGHNT and CDR2 YYREEE (reference sequence). CDR3 amino acids: CASSLRAGGPGDTQYF. CDR3 sequence (DNA): TGTGCCAGCAGCTTGAGAGCGGGGGGGCCGGGAGATACGCAGTATTTT.

By sample share, this clone is medium-sized. This chain links TRBV18 with TRBJ1-5; a possible D gene is TRBD1 (6 bases). V was clipped by 1 base and J by 0 bases, with 7 bases between them. This CDR3 has 15 residues. Looked up from germline, CDR1 is KGHSH and CDR2 is LQKENI. CDR3 in amino acids: CASSPQGDSNQPQHF. CDR3 nucleotides: TGTGCCAGCTCACCACAGGGGGATAGCAATCAGCCCCAGCATTTT.

The chain uses TRBV7-3 and TRBJ2-1; no definite D call. This CDR3 spans 14 amino acids. Deletions cut 1 base from V and 2 bases from J, with 6 bases between. CDR1 and CDR2 (germline): SGHTA, FQGTGA. The CDR3 spells CASSLKATYNEQFF. The CDR3 DNA follows: TGTGCCAGCAGCTTAAAAGCTACCTACAATGAGCAGTTCTTC. Full variable domain (missing parts from reference TRBV7-3 and TRBJ2-1): GAGVSQTPSNKVTEKGKYVELRCDPISGHTALYWYRQSLGQGPEFLIYFQGTGAADDSGLPNDRFFAVRPEGSVSTLKIQRTERGDSAVYLCASSLKATYNEQFFGPGTRLTVL.

The chain joins TRBV27 to TRBJ2-7; 11 nucleotides match TRBD2. Germline CDR1 MNHEY, CDR2 SMNVEV (reference sequence). CDR3 length: 20 residues. V lost 3 bases and J lost 3; bases outside the gene matches: 19. The CDR3 loop is CASSFRPNGTSGRRLYEQYF. CDR3 nucleotide sequence: TGTGCCAGCAGTTTCCGCCCCAATGGGACTAGCGGCCGAAGACTCTACGAGCAGTACTTC.

In DNA, the CDR3 is TGCGCCAGCAGCCGGTCACTAGCCCCCTCCTACGAGCAGTACTTC. Translation gives CASSRSLAPSYEQYF. J is TRBJ2-7 and V is TRBV4-3; maybe TRBD2 (6 bases). Trimming pared 4 bases from V and 0 bases from J, leaving 13 bases between. Germline CDR1 LGHNA, CDR2 YSLEER. The CDR3 sequence is 15 residues long.

The genes are TRBV11-2 and TRBJ2-5, with 9 bases fitting TRBD2. This CDR3 comprises 16 residues. Germline V gene data show CDR1 as SGHAT and CDR2 as FQNNGV. Unmatched junction bases numbered 6, after V lost 3 bases and J lost 1 base. Here the CDR3 DNA reads TGTGCCAGCAGCTTGGGGCCAGCGGGGGGCCAAGAGACCCAGTACTTC. Amino acids: CASSLGPAGGQETQYF.

The V call is TRBV29-1, the J call TRBJ2-7; 9 bases align to TRBD1. V lost 7 bases, J lost 2 bases, and 3 bases stayed unmatched. The CDR3 spans 12 residues. The germline gives CDR1 SQVTM, CDR2 ANQGSEA. The CDR3 sequence is CSAGTGPYEQYF. CDR3 DNA: TGCAGCGCCGGGACAGGGCCCTACGAGCAGTACTTC.

The chain recombines TRBV14 with TRBJ1-1; D is unresolved. The germline CDR1 and CDR2 sequences are SGHDN and FVKESK. The CDR3 is 13 residues long. V was shortened by 4 bases and J by 2 bases, with 8 bases between the two germline ends. CDR3 amino acids: CASSRNRNTEAFF. The CDR3 nucleotides are TGTGCCAGCAGCCGAAACCGTAACACTGAAGCTTTCTTT.

The chain is built from TRBV7-2 and TRBJ1-4; D is ambiguous. Trimming removed 4 bases from V and 7 bases from J, with 7 bases in between. Germline-derived CDR1 and CDR2 are SGHTA and FQGNSA. This CDR3 comprises 12 residues. This CDR3 reads CASSSPAEKLFF. Here the CDR3 DNA reads TGTGCCAGCAGCTCACCGGCTGAAAAACTGTTTTTT.

CDR3 region: CAISTRTRGGYTF. The CDR3 nucleotides read TGTGCCATCTCGACGCGAACCAGAGGTGGCTACACCTTC. V usage is TRBV28 and J usage is TRBJ1-2, with unresolved D. This CDR3 has 13 amino acids. Germline V gene sequence: CDR1 MDHEN, CDR2 SYDVKM. Trimming left V 10 bases short and J 7 bases short, with 19 bases between.

The chain uses TRBV5-1 and TRBJ1-1; no reliable D call. CDR3 length: 14 residues. V lost 1 base to trimming and J lost 1 base, with 8 bases between them. Germline V gene lookup returns CDR1 SGHRS and CDR2 YFSETQ. Here the CDR3 DNA reads TGCGCCAGCAGCTTGACCGCCCGGAACACTGAAGCTTTCTTT. Translation gives CASSLTARNTEAFF.

This sequence joins TRBV7-2 and TRBJ1-1; D not certain. Germline V lookup: CDR1 SGHTA, CDR2 FQGNSA. V was pared by 3 bases and J by 6 bases, with 11 bases between. The CDR3 has 13 amino acids. CDR3 nucleotides: TGTGCCAGCAGCTTCACGGGAGTCTCTGAAGCTTTCTTT. This sequence encodes CASSFTGVSEAFF.